This TCR beta chain was documented in a study of T cells after yellow fever vaccination. Study at large: Any fraction with a low cell number was prepared using SMART-Seq v4 Ultra Low Input. Overall study findings and caveats: Weaker overall was a secondary response that nonetheless peaked faster, on day 5 versus 15. Relatively few clonotypes were ones that appeared in both CD4 and CD8 compartments.

Synthesis of TCR cDNA relied on 5'RACE template switching, which attached a universal primer site and UMIs. TCRdb reprocessed the 5' RACE reads with MiXCR, giving one entry per CDR3 protein. The table shows nearly 550,000 distinct CDR3 sequences, with roughly 19% occurring only once. The germline V gene encodes CDR1 GTSNPN and CDR2 SVGIG (reference sequence). The CDR3 spans 13 residues. The V end lost 0 bases, the J end lost 3 bases, and 8 bases lay between the germline ends. As regards this clonotype: Its antigen is still unknown.

The rearrangement links TRBV30 to TRBJ1-2; no clear D gene. The sequencing used PBMCs, collected 15 days after the yellow fever booster vaccination. This TCR was sampled from a man under 40 who received the YFV17D yellow fever vaccine. CDR3 DNA: TGTGCCTGGAGTGTGGAGGCCCACTATGGCTACACCTTC. Translation gives CAWSVEAHYGYTF. The full variable domain, with the rest looked up from reference TRBV30 and TRBJ1-2, is SQTIHQWPATLVQPVGSPLSLECTVEGTSNPNLYWYRQAAGRGLQLLFYSVGIGQISSEVPQNLSASRPQDRQFILSSKKLLLSDSGFYLCAWSVEAHYGYTFGSGTRLTVV.